This record looks at one T cell receptor (beta chain) sequence and its context. The germline gives CDR1 WSHSY, CDR2 SAAADI. CDR3 size: 14 residues. V lost 3 bases, J lost 3 bases, and 9 bases lay in between. Clones were read by immunoSEQ multiplex PCR, and TCRdb kept only the in-frame ones, dropping some. The sample lists 300,000 or so clones, about 88% occurring once. This sample was taken from a study of blood T cell repertoires in COVID-19. Sequencing used PBMCs or T cells enriched from blood (not recorded which). The receptor was isolated from a man aged 60 to 69 who had recovered from COVID-19. The chain uses TRBV10-2 and TRBJ1-5, with D uncertain. DNA of the CDR3: TGCGCCAGCAGTGACAATGCAGTCAATCAGCCCCAGCATTTT. Translation gives CASSDNAVNQPQHF.